Shown below are 29 T cell receptor beta chains from a single sample sequenced in a study of vaccination and CD4 T cells after COVID-19. The Oncomine TCR Beta short-read assay was what sequenced the DNA obtained from cultured CD4+ T cells. TCRdb itself ran the PCR reads through MiXCR, one entry per CDR3 protein. The table lists about 13,000 distinct CDR3 sequences, roughly 56% of them singletons. Sample treatment: roughly 11-day PBMC culture with coronavirus spike peptide pools or control peptides (ViraFEST assay). No antigen has been identified for these receptors. Sequencing was carried out using CD4+ T cells from blood, cultured in vitro. The source of these receptors is a human donor who had recovered from COVID-19.

In this sample, this clonotype turned up a few times. This chain joins TRBV19 and TRBJ2-5; D unclear. The V gene's germline CDR1 is LNHDA and CDR2 SQIVND (reference sequence). V shed 6 bases and J shed 5 bases, with 13 bases lying between them. The CDR3 has 13 amino acids. CDR3 protein: CASSRARFETQYF. As DNA, the CDR3 is TGTGCCAGTAGCCGGGCGCGGTTTGAGACCCAGTACTTC.

Only a few counts were recorded for this clonotype. The chain joins TRBV15 to TRBJ2-7; 9 nucleotides align to TRBD2. This CDR3 region has 16 residues. The germline V gene has CDR1 LNHNV and CDR2 YYDKDF (reference sequence). The V segment lost 1 base and the J segment 4 bases; nucleotides outside the gene matches: 8. CDR3 sequence: CATSRGERTSEYEQYF. The CDR3, as DNA: TGTGCCACCAGCAGAGGGGAGCGGACTAGCGAATACGAGCAGTACTTC.

The chain couples TRBV30 to TRBJ1-1; a possible D gene is TRBD1 (5 bases). Per germline, CDR1 GTSNPN and CDR2 SVGIG (reference sequence). The CDR3 runs to 14 residues. V shed 0 bases and J shed 3 bases, with 11 bases lying between them. The CDR3, as DNA: TGTGCCTGGAGTGTACTGGGGGAGGACACTGAAGCTTTCTTT. Translated: CAWSVLGEDTEAFF.

The chain joins TRBV7-2 to TRBJ1-6; TRBD1 agrees at 7 bases. CDR3 length: 15 amino acids. Germline CDR1 and CDR2: SGHTA and FQGNSA. J was trimmed by 5 bases and V by 5 bases; bases with no gene match: 6. The CDR3 sequence: CASSLGTVDNSPLHF. The CDR3 DNA sequence: TGTGCCAGCAGCCTAGGGACAGTGGATAATTCACCCCTCCACTTT.

The rearrangement links TRBV25-1 to TRBJ1-5; D is unclear. In germline, CDR1 is MGHDK, CDR2 SYGVNS. The CDR3 extends over 14 amino acids. V shed 6 bases and J shed 0 bases, with 9 bases lying between them. In nucleotides, the CDR3 is TGTGCCAGCAGACCAAGGTATAGCAATCAGCCCCAGCATTTT. Amino acid sequence: CASRPRYSNQPQHF.

This clonotype was detected a few times. This chain joins TRBV5-1 and TRBJ1-2; 7 bases are shared with TRBD1. CDR3 length equals 13 residues. After removal of 0 bases from V and 8 bases from J, the junction contained 4 bases not matched to a gene. CDR1 SGHRS and CDR2 YFSETQ come from the germline V gene. Written as DNA, the CDR3 is TGCGCCAGCAGCTTGGGGACAGGCGGCGGCTACACCTTC. This translates into CASSLGTGGGYTF.

This clonotype was observed a few times. The J gene is TRBJ2-7, the V gene TRBV28; TRBD1 matches 7 bases. V lost 7 bases to trimming and J lost 3 bases; unmatched junction nucleotides: 3. This CDR3 is 12 amino acids long. The germline V gene has CDR1 MDHEN and CDR2 SYDVKM. The CDR3 DNA reads TGTGCCAGCACGGACAGGCACTACGAGCAGTACTTC. This encodes CASTDRHYEQYF.

The chain couples TRBV12-3 or TRBV12-4 to TRBJ1-5; D might be TRBD1 (6 bases). This CDR3 contains 17 residues. V shed 6 bases and J shed 1 base, with 19 bases lying between them. For the CDR3, the DNA is TGTGCCAGCAGCCCCCTGGGGGGCCTGATAAGCAATCAGCCCCAGCATTTT. Its protein is CASSPLGGLISNQPQHF.

This clonotype was observed a handful of times. The chain has TRBV10-3 and TRBJ2-1; 14 bases agree with TRBD2. V dropped 8 bases and J dropped 8; count of bases not matched to a gene: 8. CDR3 size: 15 residues. Germline assignment: CDR1 ENHRY and CDR2 SYGVKD. The CDR3 DNA reads TGTGCCATCGCAGGAGGGACTAGCGGGAGTTATGAGCAGTTCTTC. Its translation: CAIAGGTSGSYEQFF.

DNA of the CDR3: TGTGCTACCTTCCGGGACACCTCCTACAATGAGCAGTTCTTC. This encodes CATFRDTSYNEQFF. The genes are TRBV6-6 and TRBJ2-1; TRBD1 is a possible D gene (6 bases). CDR3 length equals 14 residues. In germline, CDR1 is MNHNY, CDR2 SVGAGI (reference sequence).

The table lists this clonotype with a count of one. The genes are TRBV5-1 and TRBJ1-6; TRBD1 aligns across 10 bases. This CDR3 contains 15 residues. V shed 0 bases, J shed 7 bases, and the junction held 1 base outside the gene matches. In germline, CDR1 is SGHRS, CDR2 YFSETQ. CDR3 DNA: TGCGCCAGCAGCTTGGGGGGACAGGGGAATTCACCCCTCCACTTT. Amino acid sequence: CASSLGGQGNSPLHF.

This clonotype was seen only a few times. J is TRBJ1-1 and V is TRBV20-1; D not certain. The germline V and J ends were trimmed by 3 bases and 4 bases, with 12 bases remaining between them. The CDR3 contains 13 residues. Germline CDR1 and CDR2: DFQATT and SNEGSKA (reference sequence). CDR3 nucleotide sequence: TGCAGTGCTAGCCTCGATGAGGCCACTGAAGCTTTCTTT. Its translation: CSASLDEATEAFF.

The J gene is TRBJ2-1, the V gene TRBV27; the match to TRBD2 covers 10 bases. V was clipped by 2 bases and J by 10 bases; unmatched bases: 11. The CDR3 is 16 amino acids. CDR1 and CDR2 (germline): MNHEY, SMNVEV (reference sequence). This CDR3 reads CASSLQLAGLFGEQFF. In DNA, the CDR3 is TGTGCCAGCAGTTTACAACTAGCGGGACTTTTCGGAGAGCAGTTCTTC.

CDR3 sequence reads: CASSQDLRGAAFF. The CDR3 DNA sequence: TGTGCCAGCAGCCAAGATCTTAGGGGGGCAGCTTTCTTT. J is TRBJ1-1 and V is TRBV3-1; TRBD1 is a possible D gene (6 bases). The CDR3 is 13 amino acids. CDR1 is LGHDT and CDR2 is YNNKEL in the germline V gene (reference sequence). V lost 0 bases, J lost 10 bases, and 12 bases lay in between. Full variable domain (rest looked up from reference TRBV3-1 and TRBJ1-1): DTAVSQTPKYLVTQMGNDKSIKCEQNLGHDTMYWYKQDSKKFLKIMFSYNNKELIINETVPNRFSPKSPDKAHLNLHINSLELGDSAVYFCASSQDLRGAAFFGQGTRLTVV.

V and J are TRBV6-5 and TRBJ2-2; 10 bases match TRBD2. Trimming cost V 0 bases and J 6 bases; bases outside gene matches: 4. This CDR3 spans 16 amino acids. In germline, CDR1 is MNHEY, CDR2 SVGAGI. The CDR3 DNA reads TGTGCCAGCAGTTACTCCTCTAGCGGGAGAGCCGGGGAGCTGTTTTTT. This translates into CASSYSSSGRAGELFF.

The rearrangement links TRBV6-2 or TRBV6-3 to TRBJ1-5; D gene unclear. This CDR3 is 14 amino acids long. Germline CDR1 reads MNHEY; CDR2 reads SVGEGT. Trimming took 6 bases from V and 1 from J, leaving 10 bases between them. CDR3 sequence reads: CASRPYRSNQPQHF. The CDR3 bases are TGTGCCAGCAGGCCCTATCGGAGCAATCAGCCCCAGCATTTT.

The V gene is TRBV2, the J gene TRBJ2-1, with a weak D call TRBD2 (5 bases). This CDR3 has 15 residues. Trimming stripped 7 bases from V and 4 bases from J, with 17 bases between. CDR1 SNHLY and CDR2 FYNNEI come from the germline V gene. The CDR3 protein is CASIREAPDYNEQFF. The CDR3 region has the DNA TGTGCCAGCATACGGGAAGCGCCAGATTACAATGAGCAGTTCTTC.

The J gene is TRBJ2-5, the V gene TRBV30; TRBD1 aligns across 8 bases. The CDR3 has 15 residues. Trimming cost V 2 bases and J 1 base; bases outside gene matches: 6. CDR1 is GTSNPN, CDR2 SVGIG, per germline (reference sequence). In DNA form, the CDR3 reads TGTGCCTGGAGTCTCGGGACAGGTACCCAAGAGACCCAGTACTTC. This translates into CAWSLGTGTQETQYF.

V gene TRBV27 combines with J gene TRBJ1-1; maybe TRBD1 (6 bases). The CDR3 has 15 amino acids. The V and J ends lost 9 bases and 5 bases respectively, with 22 bases between them. Germline-derived CDR1 and CDR2 are MNHEY and SMNVEV (reference sequence). The DNA of the CDR3 is TGTGCCAGTTATGGGCGACAGGCCCGAGGTACTGAAGCTTTCTTT. Protein sequence: CASYGRQARGTEAFF.

The CDR3: CAISEGQGSGYTF. Written as DNA, the CDR3 is TGTGCCATCAGTGAGGGACAGGGTAGCGGCTACACCTTC. This chain joins TRBV10-3 and TRBJ1-2; 8 bases fit TRBD1. Germline loops: CDR1 ENHRY, CDR2 SYGVKD. Trimming removed 2 bases from V and 8 bases from J; junction bases left unmatched: 4. CDR3 size: 13 residues.

In this sample, this clonotype turned up once. The chain combines TRBV12-3 or TRBV12-4 with TRBJ1-3; a possible D gene is TRBD1 (6 bases). Trimming took 1 base from V and 2 from J, leaving 9 bases between them. This CDR3 region has 15 residues. The CDR3 DNA follows: TGTGCCAGCAGTTTAGACAGGGTCGCTGGAAACACCATATATTTT. Translation gives CASSLDRVAGNTIYF.

The chain combines TRBV2 with TRBJ1-2, with TRBD1 identical over 8 bases. The CDR3 has 14 residues. V shed 6 bases, J shed 3 bases, and the junction held 6 bases outside the gene matches. CDR1 is SNHLY, CDR2 FYNNEI, per germline. The CDR3 reads CASSGQGNDYGYTF. CDR3 nucleotides: TGTGCCAGCAGCGGACAGGGCAACGACTATGGCTACACCTTC.

The genes are TRBV19 and TRBJ2-5; 8 bases fit TRBD1. The germline gives CDR1 LNHDA, CDR2 SQIVND (reference sequence). The CDR3 covers 13 residues. V lost 4 bases and J lost 5; bases outside the gene matches: 3. CDR3 sequence reads: CASSTRGQETQYF. In nucleotides, the CDR3 is TGTGCCAGTAGTACCAGGGGGCAGGAGACCCAGTACTTC.

This clonotype was counted only a few times. Mismatch with germline at one junction end may stem from a read error. This chain joins TRBV20-1 and TRBJ1-1; D remains unclear. The CDR3 spans 12 residues. Germline V lookup: CDR1 DFQATT, CDR2 SNEGSKA (reference sequence). The DNA for the CDR3 is TGCAGTGCCAGAGCCGGGAACACTGAAGCTTTCTTT. Encoded protein: CSARAGNTEAFF.

This chain connects TRBV6-5 to TRBJ2-5; TRBD2 is a possible D gene (5 bases). Germline values: CDR1 MNHEY, CDR2 SVGAGI. CDR3 length: 12 amino acids. V gave up 4 bases and J gave up 5 bases, with 8 bases separating them. For the CDR3, the DNA is TGTGCCAGCAGTTGGACGGGGGAGACCCAGTACTTC. Translating it yields CASSWTGETQYF.

The rearrangement joins TRBV6-1 to TRBJ1-2; D unresolved. CDR3 length: 12 residues. V was cut by 5 bases and J by 7 bases, with 11 bases left in between. Germline V CDR1 and CDR2: MNHNS, SASEGT. The CDR3 sequence is CASSRRGFGYTF. CDR3 DNA: TGTGCCAGCAGTCGTCGTGGGTTTGGCTACACCTTC.

This clonotype was seen a few times. This chain joins TRBV20-1 and TRBJ2-3; D not resolved. This CDR3 spans 11 amino acids. Germline V gene data show CDR1 as DFQATT and CDR2 as SNEGSKA (reference sequence). V was cut by 6 bases and J by 0 bases, with 4 bases left in between. Written as DNA, the CDR3 is TGCAGTGCGACCAGCACAGATACGCAGTATTTT. Its protein product is CSATSTDTQYF.

The gene calls are TRBV12-3 or TRBV12-4 and TRBJ2-7, with D possibly matching TRBD1 (5 bases). The CDR3 has 13 residues. V was shortened by 8 bases and J by 2 bases, with 13 bases between the two germline ends. For the CDR3, the DNA is TGTGCCAGCGCTACCAGGGTTCCCTACGAGCAGTACTTC. Translating it yields CASATRVPYEQYF.

This clonotype appeared a few times. V and J are TRBV6-1 and TRBJ1-2; 9 bases match TRBD1. This CDR3 contains 15 residues. In germline, CDR1 is MNHNS, CDR2 SASEGT. J gave up 2 bases and V 6 bases, and 7 bases lay outside the gene matches. The CDR3 reads CASSQGQGSNYGYTF. CDR3 coding DNA: TGTGCCAGCAGCCAAGGACAGGGGTCCAACTATGGCTACACCTTC.